This T cell receptor beta chain appears in the sequencing data of a study of spatial heterogeneity in lung cancer. As for the study in general: Sequencing consistently turned up more beta-chain sequences than alpha-chain sequences.

The time point here: sample taken at primary tumor resection. Researchers sequenced whole RNA taken from tumor, nontumor lung or frozen PBMC without sorting. Unique molecular identifiers, one per molecule, were present on every TCR cDNA molecule. MiXCR, applied by TCRdb to the 5' RACE reads, yields one record per CDR3 protein. The sample records thousands of distinct CDR3 sequences, less than 9% being singletons. Germline V gives CDR1 SEHNR, CDR2 FQNEAQ (reference sequence). V was clipped by 5 bases and J by 2 bases; unmatched bases: 10. This CDR3 is 16 amino acids long. This clonotype came up a few times.

Source: normal lung tissue next to the tumor, taken at surgery. This receptor was obtained from a female donor with early-stage non-small cell lung cancer. The gene calls are TRBV7-9 and TRBJ2-7; 9 bases match TRBD1. Written as DNA, the CDR3 is TGTGCCAGCAGCGTAACCCCGGGACAGGGCGCCTACGAGCAGTACTTC. It encodes CASSVTPGQGAYEQYF.